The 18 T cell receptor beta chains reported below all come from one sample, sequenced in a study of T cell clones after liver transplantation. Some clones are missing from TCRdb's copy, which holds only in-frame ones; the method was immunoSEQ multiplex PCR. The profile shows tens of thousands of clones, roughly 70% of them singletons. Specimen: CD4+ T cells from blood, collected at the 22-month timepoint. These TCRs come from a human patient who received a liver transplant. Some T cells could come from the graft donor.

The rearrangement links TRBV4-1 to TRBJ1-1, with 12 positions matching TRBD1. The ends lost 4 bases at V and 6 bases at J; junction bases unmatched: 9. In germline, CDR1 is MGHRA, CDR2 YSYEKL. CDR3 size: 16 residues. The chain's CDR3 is CASSPGTGGLWAEAFF. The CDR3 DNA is TGCGCCAGCAGCCCTGGGACAGGGGGCCTTTGGGCTGAAGCTTTCTTT.

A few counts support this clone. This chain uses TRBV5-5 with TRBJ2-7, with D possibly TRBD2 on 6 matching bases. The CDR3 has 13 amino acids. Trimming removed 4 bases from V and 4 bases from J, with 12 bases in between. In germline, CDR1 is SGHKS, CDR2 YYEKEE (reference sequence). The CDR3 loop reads CASSVRGIYEQYF. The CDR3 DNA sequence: TGTGCCAGCAGCGTGCGGGGTATTTACGAGCAGTACTTC.

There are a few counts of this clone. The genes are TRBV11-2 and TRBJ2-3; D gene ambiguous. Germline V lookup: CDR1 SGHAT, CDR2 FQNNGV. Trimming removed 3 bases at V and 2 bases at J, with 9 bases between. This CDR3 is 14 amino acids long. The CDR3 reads CASSFLGPTDTQYF. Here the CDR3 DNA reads TGTGCCAGCAGCTTTTTGGGTCCCACAGATACGCAGTATTTT.

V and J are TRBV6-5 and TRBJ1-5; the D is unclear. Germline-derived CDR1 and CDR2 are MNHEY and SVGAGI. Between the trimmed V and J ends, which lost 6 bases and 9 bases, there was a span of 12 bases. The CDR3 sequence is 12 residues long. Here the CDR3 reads CASRALLGPQHF. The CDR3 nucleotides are TGTGCCAGCAGGGCCCTTCTGGGGCCCCAGCATTTT.

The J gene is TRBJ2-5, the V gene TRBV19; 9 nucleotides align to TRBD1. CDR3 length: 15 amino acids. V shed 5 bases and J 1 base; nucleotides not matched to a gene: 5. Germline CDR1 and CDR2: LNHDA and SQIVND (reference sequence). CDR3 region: CASSPGQGSQETQYF. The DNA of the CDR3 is TGTGCCAGTAGTCCGGGACAGGGCTCCCAAGAGACCCAGTACTTC.

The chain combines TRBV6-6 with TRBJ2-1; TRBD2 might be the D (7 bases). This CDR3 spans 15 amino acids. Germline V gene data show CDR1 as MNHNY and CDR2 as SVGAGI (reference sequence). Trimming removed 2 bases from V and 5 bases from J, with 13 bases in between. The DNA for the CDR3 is TGTGCCAGCAGTTACGGGGGGGCCCAGGACAATGAGCAGTTCTTC. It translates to CASSYGGAQDNEQFF.

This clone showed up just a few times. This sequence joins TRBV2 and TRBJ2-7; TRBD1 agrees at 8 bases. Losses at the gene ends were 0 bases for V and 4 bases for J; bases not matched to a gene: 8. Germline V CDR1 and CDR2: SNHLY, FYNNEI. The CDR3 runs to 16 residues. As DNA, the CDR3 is TGTGCCAGCAGTGAAGCGCGTACAGGGGGAAGATACGAGCAGTACTTC. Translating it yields CASSEARTGGRYEQYF. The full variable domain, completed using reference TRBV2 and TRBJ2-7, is EPEVTQTPSHQVTQMGQEVILRCVPISNHLYFYWYRQILGQKVEFLVSFYNNEISEKSEIFDDQFSVERPDGSNFTLKIRSTKLEDSAMYFCASSEARTGGRYEQYFGPGTRLTVT.

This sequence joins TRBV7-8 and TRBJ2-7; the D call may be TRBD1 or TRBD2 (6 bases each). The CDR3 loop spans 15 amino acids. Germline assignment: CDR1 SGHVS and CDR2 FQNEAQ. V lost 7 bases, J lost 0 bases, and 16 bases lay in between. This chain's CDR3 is CASTSEGGTSYEQYF. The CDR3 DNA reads TGTGCCAGCACCTCTGAGGGGGGCACCTCCTACGAGCAGTACTTC.

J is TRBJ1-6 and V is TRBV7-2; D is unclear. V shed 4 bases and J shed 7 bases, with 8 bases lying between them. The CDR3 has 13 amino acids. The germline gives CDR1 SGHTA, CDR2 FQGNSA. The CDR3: CASSSGPNSPLHF. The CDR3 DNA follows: TGTGCCAGCAGCTCCGGACCCAATTCACCCCTCCACTTT.

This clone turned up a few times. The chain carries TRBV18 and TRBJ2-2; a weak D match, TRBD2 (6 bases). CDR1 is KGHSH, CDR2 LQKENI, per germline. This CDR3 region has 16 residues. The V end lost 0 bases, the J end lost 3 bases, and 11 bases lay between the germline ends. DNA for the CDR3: TGTGCCAGCTCACCACCGCGTGGCGGGGACACCGGGGAGCTGTTTTTT. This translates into CASSPPRGGDTGELFF.

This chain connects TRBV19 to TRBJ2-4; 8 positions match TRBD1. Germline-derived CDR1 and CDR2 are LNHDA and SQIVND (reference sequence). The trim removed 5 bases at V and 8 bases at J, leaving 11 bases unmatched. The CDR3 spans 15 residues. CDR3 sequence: CASSLATGVRDIQYF. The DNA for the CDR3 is TGTGCCAGTAGTCTGGCGACAGGGGTACGGGACATTCAGTACTTC.

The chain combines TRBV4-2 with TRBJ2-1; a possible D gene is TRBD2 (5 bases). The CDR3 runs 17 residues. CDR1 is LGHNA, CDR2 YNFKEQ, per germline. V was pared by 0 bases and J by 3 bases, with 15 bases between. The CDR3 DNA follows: TGTGCCAGCAGCCAAGATCCGGGCGGGCGAGGCTACAATGAGCAGTTCTTC. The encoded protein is CASSQDPGGRGYNEQFF.

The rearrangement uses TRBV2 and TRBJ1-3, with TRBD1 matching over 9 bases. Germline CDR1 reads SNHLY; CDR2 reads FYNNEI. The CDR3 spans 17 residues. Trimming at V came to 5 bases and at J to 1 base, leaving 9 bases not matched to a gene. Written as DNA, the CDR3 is TGTGCCAGCAGTTCAACCGGGACAGGGTGGTCTGGAAACACCATATATTTT. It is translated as CASSSTGTGWSGNTIYF.

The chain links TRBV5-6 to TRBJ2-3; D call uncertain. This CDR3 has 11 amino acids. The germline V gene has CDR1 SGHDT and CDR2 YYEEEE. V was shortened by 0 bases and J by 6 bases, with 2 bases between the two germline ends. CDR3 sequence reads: CASSLVDTQYF. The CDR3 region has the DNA TGTGCCAGCAGCTTGGTTGATACGCAGTATTTT.

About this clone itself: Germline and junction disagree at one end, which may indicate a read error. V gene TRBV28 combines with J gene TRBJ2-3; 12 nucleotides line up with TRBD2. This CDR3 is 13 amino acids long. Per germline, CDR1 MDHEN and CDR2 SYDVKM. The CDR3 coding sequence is TGTGCCAGCAGTTTATTGACTAGCGGGGGCCTAAATTTT. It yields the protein CASSLLTSGGLNF.

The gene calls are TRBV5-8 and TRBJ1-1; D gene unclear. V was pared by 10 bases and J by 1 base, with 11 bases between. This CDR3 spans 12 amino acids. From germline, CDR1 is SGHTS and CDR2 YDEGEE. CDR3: CAAGRANTEAFF. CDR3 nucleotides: TGTGCCGCTGGGAGGGCGAACACTGAAGCTTTCTTT. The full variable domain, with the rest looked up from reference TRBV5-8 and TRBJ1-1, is EAGVTQSPTHLIKTRGQQATLRCSPISGHTSVYWYQQALGLGLQFLLWYDEGEERNRGNFPPRFSGRQFPNYSSELNVNALELEDSALYLCAAGRANTEAFFGQGTRLTVV.

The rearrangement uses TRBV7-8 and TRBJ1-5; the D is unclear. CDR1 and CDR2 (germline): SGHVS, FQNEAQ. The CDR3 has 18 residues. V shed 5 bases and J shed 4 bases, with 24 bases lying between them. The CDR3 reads CASSPRLDPTWVNQPQHF. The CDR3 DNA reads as TGTGCCAGCAGCCCCCGGTTGGACCCGACGTGGGTTAATCAGCCCCAGCATTTT.

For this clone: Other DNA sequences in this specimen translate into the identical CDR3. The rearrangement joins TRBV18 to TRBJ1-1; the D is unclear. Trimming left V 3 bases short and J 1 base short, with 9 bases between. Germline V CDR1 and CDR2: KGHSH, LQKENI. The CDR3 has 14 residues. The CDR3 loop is CASSPSTGNTEAFF. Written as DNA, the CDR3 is TGTGCCAGCTCACCGTCTACCGGGAACACTGAAGCTTTCTTT.